The 32 T cell receptor beta chains given below trace back to one sample, sequenced in a study of blood T cell repertoires in COVID-19. Clones were sequenced by immunoSEQ multiplex PCR, and TCRdb holds only the in-frame ones, with some missing. Here the sample spans 140,000 or so clones, 70% to 80% being singletons. Input material: peripheral blood. These TCRs come from a man aged 50-60 years with acute or convalescent COVID-19.

This clone showed up just a few times. V gene TRBV5-1 combines with J gene TRBJ2-7; D may be TRBD2 (5 bases). Germline lookup yields CDR1 SGHRS and CDR2 YFSETQ. V was cut by 3 bases and J by 1 base, with 11 bases left in between. The CDR3 is 14 amino acids. The chain's CDR3 is CASSSGLTSYEQYF. CDR3 DNA sequence: TGCGCCAGCAGCTCGGGATTGACTTCCTACGAGCAGTACTTC.

The chain uses TRBV29-1 and TRBJ2-2, with D unclear. CDR1 is SQVTM and CDR2 is ANQGSEA in the germline V gene. This CDR3 comprises 14 residues. V gave up 2 bases and J gave up 6 bases, with 13 bases separating them. CDR3 sequence reads: CSVELAGSSGELFF. CDR3 nucleotide sequence: TGCAGCGTTGAACTGGCAGGAAGCTCCGGGGAGCTGTTTTTT.

This sequence joins TRBV5-1 and TRBJ2-2, with 9 bases lining up with TRBD1. Germline V gene data show CDR1 as SGHRS and CDR2 as YFSETQ. There are 17 residues in the CDR3. Germline trimming cut 2 bases from V and 1 base from J; bases unmatched to any gene: 6. The CDR3 nucleotides are TGCGCCAGCAGCTTAAATCCGGGACAGGGGAACACCGGGGAGCTGTTTTTT. Residues: CASSLNPGQGNTGELFF.

Written as DNA, the CDR3 is TGTGCCTCGACAGGACAGGGGAGGAACACTGAAGCTTTCTTT. As protein: CASTGQGRNTEAFF. The chain employs TRBV15 and TRBJ1-1, with 9 bases that match TRBD1. This CDR3 region has 14 residues. The J segment lost 1 base and the V segment lost 11 bases, leaving 8 bases of the junction unmatched. Germline V gene sequence: CDR1 LNHNV, CDR2 YYDKDF (reference sequence).

The rearrangement joins TRBV24-1 to TRBJ2-3, with D possibly TRBD2 on 6 matching bases. Germline V CDR1 and CDR2: KGHDR, SFDVKD. The CDR3 has 17 residues. Trimming cost V 3 bases and J 5 bases, with 20 bases left between them. The CDR3 sequence is CATSDPKGREGRDTQYF. For the CDR3, the DNA is TGTGCCACCAGTGATCCAAAGGGGCGGGAAGGTCGAGATACGCAGTATTTT.

The chain joins TRBV5-1 to TRBJ2-4; a weak D match, TRBD2 (6 bases). The CDR3 is 14 residues long. Per the germline V gene, CDR1 is SGHRS and CDR2 is YFSETQ. V shed 5 bases and J shed 3 bases, with 12 bases lying between them. The CDR3 region is CASSGLGGKNIQYF. The CDR3 nucleotides are TGCGCCAGCAGTGGACTCGGGGGCAAAAACATTCAGTACTTC.

CDR3 sequence: CASSPWRTSGEETQYF. DNA for the CDR3: TGTGCCAGCAGCCCGTGGCGGACTAGCGGGGAAGAGACCCAGTACTTC. The chain couples TRBV7-2 to TRBJ2-5, with 12 bases lining up with TRBD2. Trimming cost V 5 bases and J 3 bases; bases outside gene matches: 7. There are 16 residues in the CDR3. Looked up from germline, CDR1 is SGHTA and CDR2 is FQGNSA.

The rearrangement joins TRBV19 to TRBJ1-1; 7 nucleotides align to TRBD1. Trimming cost V 3 bases and J 4 bases; bases outside gene matches: 5. This CDR3 is built from 14 residues. Per germline, CDR1 LNHDA and CDR2 SQIVND (reference sequence). The CDR3 DNA reads TGTGCCAGTAGTATGACAGGGAAGGGCACTGAAGCTTTCTTT. Translation gives CASSMTGKGTEAFF. Full variable domain (remainder filled in from reference TRBV19 and TRBJ1-1): DGGITQSPKYLFRKEGQNVTLSCEQNLNHDAMYWYRQDPGQGLRLIYYSQIVNDFQKGDIAEGYSVSREKKESFPLTVTSAQKNPTAFYLCASSMTGKGTEAFFGQGTRLTVV.

The CDR3 DNA reads TGCGCCAGCAGCCCCGGGTCCTTAGATACGCAGTATTTT. This encodes CASSPGSLDTQYF. The rearrangement uses TRBV5-1 and TRBJ2-3, with unresolved D. V was shortened by 4 bases and J by 5 bases, with 11 bases between the two germline ends. The germline gives CDR1 SGHRS, CDR2 YFSETQ. This CDR3 contains 13 residues.

The rearrangement uses TRBV11-2 and TRBJ1-1, with D uncertain. This CDR3 spans 11 amino acids. Trimming cost V 5 bases and J 11 bases, with 12 bases left between them. Per germline, CDR1 SGHAT and CDR2 FQNNGV. The CDR3 spells CASSPLVAAFF. The CDR3 DNA is TGTGCCAGCAGCCCCCTAGTCGCCGCTTTCTTT. The complete variable domain, with remaining parts taken from reference TRBV11-2 and TRBJ1-1, reads EAGVAQSPRYKIIEKRQSVAFWCNPISGHATLYWYQQILGQGPKLLIQFQNNGVVDDSQLPKDRFSAERLKGVDSTLKIQPAKLEDSAVYLCASSPLVAAFFGQGTRLTVV.

This sequence joins TRBV10-3 and TRBJ1-1; the match to TRBD1 covers 9 bases. The CDR3 spans 15 residues. CDR1 is ENHRY, CDR2 SYGVKD, per germline. V trimming: 5 bases; J trimming: 4 bases; junction bases outside the gene matches: 8. The chain's CDR3 is CAISPPGDRVTEAFF. CDR3 in DNA: TGTGCCATCAGTCCCCCGGGGGACAGGGTCACTGAAGCTTTCTTT.

This chain links TRBV5-1 with TRBJ1-2; TRBD1 matches at 10 bases. V lost 0 bases and J lost 7; bases outside the gene matches: 0. Germline V gives CDR1 SGHRS, CDR2 YFSETQ. This CDR3 has 13 amino acids. CDR3: CASSLGQGAGYTF. The DNA for the CDR3 is TGCGCCAGCAGCTTGGGACAGGGGGCTGGCTACACCTTC.

Of note for this clone: Other DNA sequences within the sample encode an identical CDR3. This sequence joins TRBV5-4 and TRBJ2-1, with no clear D. Germline V gives CDR1 SGHNT, CDR2 YYREEE (reference sequence). V shed 0 bases and J shed 4 bases, with 5 bases lying between them. The CDR3 has 13 amino acids. CDR3 DNA sequence: TGTGCCAGCAGCTTGGACAGTTACAATGAGCAGTTCTTC. Protein: CASSLDSYNEQFF.

The J gene is TRBJ1-4, the V gene TRBV7-6; maybe TRBD1 (5 bases). Between the trimmed V and J ends, which lost 1 base and 8 bases, there was a span of 8 bases. The CDR3 is made up of 13 amino acids. The V gene's germline CDR1 is SGHVS and CDR2 FNYEAQ. Written as DNA, the CDR3 is TGTGCCAGCAGCTTAGTCGCAGGGGAAAAACTGTTTTTT. As protein: CASSLVAGEKLFF.

The chain recombines TRBV18 with TRBJ2-3; possibly TRBD2 for D (7 bases). Trimming shortened V by 6 bases and J by 5 bases, and 15 bases separated the two germline ends. Germline lookup yields CDR1 KGHSH and CDR2 LQKENI. The CDR3 sequence is 14 residues long. CDR3 sequence: CASSRGGVGDTQYF. The DNA of the CDR3 is TGTGCCAGCTCGCGCGGGGGCGTTGGAGATACGCAGTATTTT.

The chain combines TRBV6-5 with TRBJ1-1; perhaps TRBD1 as D (5 bases). The length of the CDR3 is 13 residues. CDR1 is MNHEY, CDR2 SVGAGI, per germline. The V gene lost 2 bases and the J gene lost 4 bases, with 8 bases spanning the gap. The CDR3 reads CASSYVGGTEAFF. The CDR3 nucleotides read TGTGCCAGCAGTTACGTGGGGGGCACTGAAGCTTTCTTT.

The chain carries TRBV6-6 and TRBJ1-2, with a weak D call TRBD1 (5 bases). Deletions cut 7 bases from V and 5 bases from J, with 17 bases between. Germline V gives CDR1 MNHNY, CDR2 SVGAGI (reference sequence). The CDR3 consists of 14 residues. This CDR3 is CASISTGVVYGYTF. DNA for the CDR3: TGTGCCAGCATTTCAACGGGGGTGGTTTATGGCTACACCTTC.

The chain links TRBV30 to TRBJ2-1; D might be TRBD2 (6 bases). CDR3 size: 13 residues. Germline values: CDR1 GTSNPN, CDR2 SVGIG (reference sequence). Deletions cut 3 bases from V and 9 bases from J, with 15 bases between. The CDR3, as DNA: TGTGCCTGGAGGATCCGGGGGTATTTTGAGCAGTTCTTC. Residues: CAWRIRGYFEQFF.

This clone was detected only a few times. CDR3 amino acids: CAGSGISNQPQHF. CDR3 nucleotides: TGTGCCGGATCCGGGATTAGCAATCAGCCCCAGCATTTT. The chain combines TRBV6-5 with TRBJ1-5, with unresolved D. This CDR3 has 13 residues. V gave up 11 bases and J gave up 0 bases, with 11 bases separating them. CDR1 is MNHEY, CDR2 SVGAGI, per germline.

J is TRBJ1-2 and V is TRBV6-5; the D gene is possibly TRBD1 (5 bases). The CDR3 has 16 amino acids. CDR1 and CDR2 (germline): MNHEY, SVGAGI. V was clipped by 0 bases and J by 0 bases, with 11 bases between them. The CDR3 DNA reads TGTGCCAGCAGTTACTCGAAGACAGCAGCTAACTATGGCTACACCTTC. Amino acids: CASSYSKTAANYGYTF.

The J gene is TRBJ2-7, the V gene TRBV19, with TRBD2 as a possible D gene (6 bases). This CDR3 has 14 amino acids. V lost 5 bases and J 3 bases, leaving 14 bases between the germline ends. CDR1 LNHDA and CDR2 SQIVND come from the germline V gene (reference sequence). The CDR3: CASSRGGTLYEQYF. CDR3 nucleotide sequence: TGTGCCAGTAGTCGTGGGGGGACCCTCTACGAGCAGTACTTC.

This chain uses TRBV13 with TRBJ1-2, with D uncertain. CDR3 length: 14 amino acids. CDR1 and CDR2 (germline): PRHDT, FYEKMQ (reference sequence). The V and J ends lost 2 bases and 5 bases respectively, with 12 bases between them. This chain's CDR3 is CASSLMDREYGYTF. The DNA for the CDR3 is TGTGCCAGCAGCTTAATGGACCGGGAGTATGGCTACACCTTC.

The V gene is TRBV5-1, the J gene TRBJ2-2; 9 nucleotides match TRBD1. The V segment lost 6 bases and the J segment 7 bases; nucleotides outside the gene matches: 7. Germline V gene sequence: CDR1 SGHRS, CDR2 YFSETQ. This CDR3 is 14 amino acids long. For the CDR3, the DNA is TGCGCCAGCAACGTACAGGGGGCTAACGGGGAGCTGTTTTTT. Translation gives CASNVQGANGELFF.

The chain combines TRBV29-1 with TRBJ1-5, with D tentatively TRBD1 (6 bases). This CDR3 region has 14 residues. Germline V gives CDR1 SQVTM, CDR2 ANQGSEA. V was shortened by 1 base and J by 5 bases, with 12 bases between the two germline ends. Written as DNA, the CDR3 is TGCAGCGTTGAAGTGGGGAGGGGGTATCAGCCCCAGCATTTT. This translates into CSVEVGRGYQPQHF.

The chain couples TRBV6-5 to TRBJ1-2, with D tentatively TRBD1 (5 bases). Germline lookup yields CDR1 MNHEY and CDR2 SVGAGI. The CDR3 length is 11 residues. The V and J ends lost 9 bases and 4 bases respectively, with 9 bases between them. The CDR3: CASDSFYGYTF. The CDR3 DNA follows: TGTGCCAGTGACAGCTTCTATGGCTACACCTTC.

This rearrangement joins TRBV6-5 to TRBJ2-1; 7 bases agree with TRBD1. CDR1 is MNHEY, CDR2 SVGAGI, per germline. Trimming removed 2 bases from V and 8 bases from J; junction bases left unmatched: 12. This CDR3 has 16 amino acids. This CDR3 reads CASSYRQGPEVDEQFF. The CDR3 nucleotides are TGTGCCAGCAGTTACCGACAGGGACCAGAAGTCGATGAGCAGTTCTTC.

The chain is built from TRBV5-1 and TRBJ2-1; the D gene is possibly TRBD1 (6 bases). Between the trimmed V and J ends, which lost 3 bases and 6 bases, there was a span of 22 bases. The CDR3 has 17 residues. From germline, CDR1 is SGHRS and CDR2 YFSETQ. The CDR3 is CASSSRRGGPKGNEQFF. For the CDR3, the DNA is TGCGCCAGCAGCTCTCGACGAGGGGGACCTAAAGGCAATGAGCAGTTCTTC.

The rearrangement joins TRBV7-6 to TRBJ1-1; the match to TRBD1 covers 8 bases. The CDR3 contains 15 residues. V shed 2 bases and J 1 base; nucleotides not matched to a gene: 3. The germline V gene has CDR1 SGHVS and CDR2 FNYEAQ. The chain's CDR3 is CASSLSGGGNTEAFF. DNA of the CDR3: TGTGCCAGCAGCTTATCAGGGGGCGGGAACACTGAAGCTTTCTTT.

The chain joins TRBV14 to TRBJ2-1; no firm D call. From germline, CDR1 is SGHDN and CDR2 FVKESK. V was pared by 0 bases and J by 4 bases, with 4 bases between. The length of the CDR3 is 13 residues. The CDR3 coding sequence is TGTGCCAGCAGCCAAGAACTTTACAATGAGCAGTTCTTC. Protein product: CASSQELYNEQFF. Together with reference TRBV14 and TRBJ2-1, the CDR3 gives the full variable domain: EAGVTQFPSHSVIEKGQTVTLRCDPISGHDNLYWYRRVMGKEIKFLLHFVKESKQDESGMPNNRFLAERTGGTYSTLKVQPAELEDSGVYFCASSQELYNEQFFGPGTRLTVL.

The chain uses TRBV6-5 and TRBJ1-6, with TRBD1 identical over 7 bases. Per germline, CDR1 MNHEY and CDR2 SVGAGI. The CDR3 contains 16 residues. With V trimmed by 0 bases and J by 8 bases, 7 bases remained unmatched. In nucleotides, the CDR3 is TGTGCCAGCAGTTACTCGACCACAGGGGATCATTCACCCCTCCACTTT. It encodes CASSYSTTGDHSPLHF.

V is TRBV28 and J is TRBJ1-1; maybe TRBD1 (5 bases). The germline V gene encodes CDR1 MDHEN and CDR2 SYDVKM. The CDR3 totals 16 residues. Trimming cost V 5 bases and J 5 bases, with 21 bases left between them. This CDR3 reads CASSPSEGTGGTEAFF. Here the CDR3 DNA reads TGTGCCAGCAGTCCCTCAGAGGGTACCGGGGGGACTGAAGCTTTCTTT.

The genes are TRBV7-2 and TRBJ2-7; tentatively, D is TRBD1 (5 bases). Looked up from germline, CDR1 is SGHTA and CDR2 is FQGNSA. Trimming took 5 bases from V and 1 from J, leaving 15 bases between them. The CDR3 length is 15 residues. The CDR3 DNA reads as TGTGCCAGCAGCCATACAGGTTACATGTCCTACGAGCAGTACTTC. It encodes CASSHTGYMSYEQYF.